Below are 25 T cell receptor beta chains sequenced from a single sample in a study of blood T cell repertoires in COVID-19. Assay used: immunoSEQ multiplex PCR; TCRdb lists only in-frame clones, some missing. The table includes 160,000 or so clones, roughly nine tenths detected once. Sample: PBMCs or T cells enriched from blood (not recorded which). These receptors all stem from a human donor with acute COVID-19. The donor label of this sample is uncertain.

V usage is TRBV7-2 and J usage is TRBJ2-7; 10 bases match TRBD2. Trimming removed 5 bases from V and 2 bases from J; junction bases left unmatched: 3. Germline assignment: CDR1 SGHTA and CDR2 FQGNSA. The CDR3 spans 14 residues. CDR3 sequence (DNA): TGTGCCAGCAGCCCCCTAGCGGGGGCCTACGAGCAGTACTTC. This gives the protein CASSPLAGAYEQYF.

The J gene is TRBJ1-3, the V gene TRBV19, with 8 bases aligning to TRBD1. V was pared by 5 bases and J by 7 bases, with 13 bases of the junction left unmatched. This CDR3 is built from 16 residues. Germline assignment: CDR1 LNHDA and CDR2 SQIVND (reference sequence). CDR3 in DNA: TGTGCCAGTAGTTCTCAAGGACAGGGCCTAAGGAACACCATATATTTT. Protein sequence: CASSSQGQGLRNTIYF.

This sequence joins TRBV30 and TRBJ1-6; D remains unclear. The CDR3 consists of 11 residues. Trimming left V 0 bases short and J 13 bases short, with 7 bases between. Germline V gives CDR1 GTSNPN, CDR2 SVGIG (reference sequence). The CDR3 reads CAWSVGGPLHF. DNA of the CDR3: TGTGCCTGGAGTGTTGGAGGCCCCCTCCACTTT.

A single count supports this clone. This chain links TRBV10-3 with TRBJ2-7, with a possible D match to TRBD2 (7 bases). V was cut by 9 bases and J by 0 bases, with 15 bases left in between. The germline CDR1 and CDR2 sequences are ENHRY and SYGVKD. The CDR3 length is 14 residues. CDR3 sequence reads: CAIMAGASSYEQYF. The CDR3 nucleotides are TGTGCCATTATGGCGGGGGCCAGCTCCTACGAGCAGTACTTC.

With regard to this clone: The same CDR3 is also encoded by other DNA sequences in this sample. The chain employs TRBV11-2 and TRBJ2-5; 11 bases map to TRBD2. The CDR3 runs 16 residues. Germline lookup yields CDR1 SGHAT and CDR2 FQNNGV. Losses at the gene ends were 5 bases for V and 5 bases for J; bases not matched to a gene: 10. The CDR3 is CASSPGTSGGAETQYF. In nucleotides, the CDR3 is TGTGCCAGCAGCCCCGGAACTAGCGGGGGAGCGGAGACCCAGTACTTC.

The rearrangement uses TRBV27 and TRBJ1-1, with a possible D match to TRBD1 (6 bases). CDR1 and CDR2 (germline): MNHEY, SMNVEV (reference sequence). CDR3 length equals 13 residues. The V end lost 5 bases, the J end lost 10 bases, and 17 bases lay between the germline ends. The CDR3 DNA reads TGTGCCAGCAGTGTATACAGGGAAACGGTAGCTTTCTTT. This encodes CASSVYRETVAFF.

The chain has TRBV7-2 and TRBJ1-2; 7 positions agree with TRBD1. The CDR3 contains 13 residues. V was pared by 2 bases and J by 7 bases, with 4 bases of the junction left unmatched. Germline loops: CDR1 SGHTA, CDR2 FQGNSA. In DNA, the CDR3 is TGTGCCAGCAGCTTAAGGGGGCAGAGTGGCTACACCTTC. Its protein product is CASSLRGQSGYTF.

The chain combines TRBV7-9 with TRBJ2-7, with a tentative D call TRBD1 (5 bases). The CDR3 has 14 residues. Trimming removed 5 bases from V and 0 bases from J, with 11 bases in between. Germline V gene data show CDR1 as SEHNR and CDR2 as FQNEAQ (reference sequence). The CDR3: CASSGVGVSYEQYF. The CDR3 bases are TGTGCCAGCAGCGGGGTAGGGGTCTCCTACGAGCAGTACTTC.

This clone was picked up one time. The chain uses TRBV6-5 and TRBJ1-2; the D gene is possibly TRBD1 (6 bases). The V and J ends lost 4 bases and 4 bases respectively, with 16 bases between them. This CDR3 comprises 15 residues. Per the germline V gene, CDR1 is MNHEY and CDR2 is SVGAGI. Here the CDR3 reads CASSLEGDGAYGYTF. The CDR3 DNA is TGTGCCAGCAGTTTAGAGGGGGATGGGGCCTATGGCTACACCTTC.

The chain couples TRBV7-3 to TRBJ1-1, with a weak D call TRBD1 (5 bases). Trimming removed 0 bases from V and 1 base from J, with 9 bases in between. The CDR3 spans 15 residues. Per germline, CDR1 SGHTA and CDR2 FQGTGA. This CDR3 reads CASSLTIQGNTEAFF. The CDR3 region has the DNA TGTGCCAGCAGCTTAACGATTCAGGGGAACACTGAAGCTTTCTTT. The whole variable domain, remainder taken from reference TRBV7-3 and TRBJ1-1, is GAGVSQTPSNKVTEKGKYVELRCDPISGHTALYWYRQSLGQGPEFLIYFQGTGAADDSGLPNDRFFAVRPEGSVSTLKIQRTERGDSAVYLCASSLTIQGNTEAFFGQGTRLTVV.

The chain recombines TRBV11-3 with TRBJ2-1, with D perhaps matching TRBD1 (6 bases). The CDR3 contains 18 residues. The V gene's germline CDR1 is SGHNT and CDR2 YENEEA. Trimming shortened V by 0 bases and J by 3 bases, and 18 bases separated the two germline ends. The chain's CDR3 is CASSLDLTGTFYYNEQFF. CDR3 nucleotide sequence: TGTGCCAGCAGCTTAGATCTAACCGGGACATTTTACTACAATGAGCAGTTCTTC.

The chain employs TRBV30 and TRBJ2-7; TRBD2 aligns across 9 bases. The CDR3 is made up of 15 amino acids. Germline V CDR1 and CDR2: GTSNPN, SVGIG (reference sequence). With V trimmed by 5 bases and J by 3 bases, 11 bases remained unmatched. The CDR3 sequence: CAWALGTSTNYEQYF. DNA of the CDR3: TGTGCCTGGGCTCTAGGGACTAGCACGAACTACGAGCAGTACTTC.

The CDR3 loop is CASSGRLWDEQFF. The CDR3 region has the DNA TGTGCCAGCAGCGGGAGGCTGTGGGATGAGCAGTTCTTC. J is TRBJ2-1 and V is TRBV2; 7 positions match TRBD2. Germline trimming cut 6 bases from V and 8 bases from J; bases unmatched to any gene: 7. CDR1 and CDR2 from the germline V gene are SNHLY and FYNNEI. The length of the CDR3 is 13 residues.

This rearrangement joins TRBV5-8 to TRBJ2-1; 14 bases map to TRBD2. Per the germline V gene, CDR1 is SGHTS and CDR2 is YDEGEE. There are 17 residues in the CDR3. The V and J ends lost 4 bases and 4 bases, in that order; junction bases with no gene match: 7. The DNA for the CDR3 is TGTGCCAGCAGCCCAGGGACTAGCGGGGGAATTTACAATGAGCAGTTCTTC. It is translated as CASSPGTSGGIYNEQFF.

This chain joins TRBV20-1 and TRBJ2-1, with a possible D match to TRBD1 (6 bases). The CDR3 has 11 residues. Germline assignment: CDR1 DFQATT and CDR2 SNEGSKA (reference sequence). The CDR3: CSVDRSNEQFF. CDR3 bases: TGCAGCGTGGACAGATCCAATGAGCAGTTCTTC.

The rearrangement uses TRBV3-1 (or the pseudogene TRBV3-2) and TRBJ1-2; 8 bases line up with TRBD1. There are 14 residues in the CDR3. The germline gives CDR1 LGHDT, CDR2 YNNKEL (reference sequence). Trimming removed 1 base from V and 7 bases from J; junction bases left unmatched: 5. This CDR3 reads CASSQGATGAGYTF. As DNA, the CDR3 is TGTGCCAGCAGCCAAGGGGCGACAGGGGCTGGCTACACCTTC.

About this clone: Other DNA sequences from this sample encode an identical CDR3 as well. The chain uses TRBV6-5 and TRBJ1-3; perhaps TRBD1 as D (5 bases). This CDR3 region has 14 residues. The V gene lost 6 bases and the J gene lost 0 bases, with 9 bases spanning the gap. In germline, CDR1 is MNHEY, CDR2 SVGAGI. CDR3 nucleotide sequence: TGTGCCAGCAGATCTACAGGCTCTGGAAACACCATATATTTT. Its translation is CASRSTGSGNTIYF.

CDR3 sequence: CASSTNQGTNTEAFF. Here the CDR3 DNA reads TGTGCCAGCAGTACTAATCAGGGGACGAACACTGAAGCTTTCTTT. J is TRBJ1-1 and V is TRBV6-5, with D possibly TRBD1 on 6 matching bases. The V end lost 5 bases, the J end lost 1 base, and 14 bases lay between the germline ends. Germline V gene sequence: CDR1 MNHEY, CDR2 SVGAGI. The CDR3 spans 15 residues.

The chain employs TRBV3-1 (or the pseudogene TRBV3-2) and TRBJ2-3; D is unresolved. V lost 0 bases and J 4 bases, leaving 14 bases between the germline ends. The CDR3 sequence is 16 residues long. Germline V gene sequence: CDR1 LGHDT, CDR2 YNNKEL (reference sequence). CDR3 amino acids: CASSQDSFEAADTQYF. In DNA form, the CDR3 reads TGTGCCAGCAGCCAAGATAGTTTCGAAGCCGCAGATACGCAGTATTTT.

The genes are TRBV6-5 and TRBJ1-1; tentative D call: TRBD1 (6 bases). Germline CDR1 and CDR2: MNHEY and SVGAGI. The V and J ends lost 0 bases and 1 base respectively, with 9 bases between them. The CDR3 is made up of 15 amino acids. DNA of the CDR3: TGTGCCAGCAGTTACTCGCCACAGGGGAACACTGAAGCTTTCTTT. It specifies CASSYSPQGNTEAFF.

The chain is built from TRBV6-5 and TRBJ2-1; TRBD2 matches at 10 bases. The CDR3 consists of 16 residues. The germline V gene has CDR1 MNHEY and CDR2 SVGAGI. V shed 4 bases and J 7 bases; nucleotides not matched to a gene: 10. The CDR3 nucleotides read TGTGCCAGCAGTTTAGCGGGGGGCCCGTTGGGGAATGAGCAGTTCTTC. Amino acids: CASSLAGGPLGNEQFF.

In its sample, this clone was seen a few times. The rearrangement joins TRBV30 to TRBJ2-7; TRBD1 agrees at 7 bases. J gave up 3 bases and V 5 bases, and 16 bases lay outside the gene matches. Germline V gives CDR1 GTSNPN, CDR2 SVGIG (reference sequence). CDR3 length equals 16 residues. This CDR3 is CAWFPLEPGTDYEQYF. The DNA of the CDR3 is TGTGCCTGGTTTCCCCTCGAACCAGGGACAGACTACGAGCAGTACTTC.

A single count supports this clone. This sequence joins TRBV12-3 or TRBV12-4 and TRBJ1-4; the match to TRBD1 covers 7 bases. The trim removed 6 bases at V and 8 bases at J, leaving 6 bases unmatched. The CDR3 runs 13 residues. The CDR3 reads CASSPGQHEKLFF. In DNA form, the CDR3 reads TGTGCCAGCAGCCCGGGACAGCACGAAAAACTGTTTTTT.

The CDR3 DNA reads TGTGCCAGCAGCCTACGAGAGGGAGGAGAGACCCAGTACTTC. Encoded protein: CASSLREGGETQYF. This chain connects TRBV5-4 to TRBJ2-5; D is possibly TRBD2 (6 bases). V was trimmed by 4 bases and J by 4 bases, leaving 14 bases between them. The CDR3 is 14 residues long. Germline CDR1 is SGHNT and CDR2 is YYREEE (reference sequence).

V is TRBV5-8 and J is TRBJ2-7; TRBD2 agrees at 11 bases. Germline V gene sequence: CDR1 SGHTS, CDR2 YDEGEE. Trimming cost V 4 bases and J 1 base; bases outside gene matches: 13. This CDR3 region has 18 residues. The DNA of the CDR3 is TGTGCCAGCAGCCCCGGGGCCCTAGCGGGGGGTCGTTCCTACGAGCAGTACTTC. Translating gives CASSPGALAGGRSYEQYF.